The entry that follows covers one TCR beta chain sequence. Antigen: not known. The data were obtained in a study of cytomegalovirus exposure and HLA in healthy donors. Broader study findings: Among the sequence variants, a highly shared cluster was likely an artifact of sequencing.

This CDR3 has 16 amino acids. V dropped 4 bases and J dropped 5; count of bases not matched to a gene: 10. Germline V gene lookup returns CDR1 PRHDT and CDR2 FYEKMQ (reference sequence). PCR used 60 Vbeta primers and 13 Jbeta primers. TCRdb's copy holds only in-frame clones and misses some; the assay was immunoSEQ multiplex PCR. The table includes 95,000 to 150,000 clones, almost 85% detected once. Sequenced input: PBMCs. The sequence came from a woman aged 18 to 35 in good health and CMV-seronegative. The chain links TRBV13 to TRBJ2-5; 10 nucleotides align to TRBD1. The CDR3 here is CASSYYMTGGWETQYF. In DNA, the CDR3 is TGTGCCAGCAGCTACTACATGACAGGGGGCTGGGAGACCCAGTACTTC.